A single sample is the source of the 2 T cell receptor beta chains below, sequenced in a study of metastatic and nonmetastatic thyroid tumors. MiXCR re-clonotyped the PCR reads for TCRdb. The data hold about 24,000 clones, with over 20% observed a single time. Not a single patient had been given any form of treatment at any point before undergoing thyroid surgery. The sequenced sample was blood. The receptors derive from a male donor with papillary thyroid cancer or a benign thyroid nodule (not recorded which). Some clones in this sample may be carry-over from other donors' samples.

To note about this clone: Mismatch with germline at one junction end may stem from a read error. The chain combines TRBV5-1 with TRBJ2-7, with D unclear. The CDR3 has 16 residues. The V gene's germline CDR1 is SGHRS and CDR2 YFSETQ. CDR3 protein: CASSLAPGTVNYGQYF. The CDR3 nucleotides read TGCGCCAGCAGCTTGGCCCCCGGTACGGTGAATTACGGGCAGTACTTC.

This chain joins TRBV7-6 and TRBJ2-7; 10 nucleotides align to TRBD1. The CDR3 runs to 17 residues. Germline CDR1 SGHVS, CDR2 FNYEAQ. V lost 6 bases, J lost 6 bases, and 17 bases stayed unmatched. CDR3 protein: CASRQRRRGQGLAEQYF. CDR3 coding DNA: TGTGCCAGCAGACAGAGAAGGAGGGGACAGGGGTTGGCCGAGCAGTACTTC.